The rows below give T cell receptor beta chains drawn from one sample of a study of blood T cells in healthy people across ages. MiXCR, applied by TCRdb to the 5' RACE reads, yields one record per CDR3 protein. The data hold over 1,500,000 distinct CDR3 sequences, with around 48% observed a single time. The specimen sequenced was blood. These receptors all come from a middle-aged woman in good health. Each CDR3 is given with its conserved first and last residue. Each record gives: D gene, J gene, clone size, V gene, CDR3 DNA, CDR3 protein. A D gene is named only where the DNA matches it firmly. Clone size is stated in some rows and not others, as once, few, many or a class when expanded.

>TRBD1|TRBJ2-5|few|TRBV27
TGTGCCAGCAGACCTACAGGGGAACAAGAGACCCAGTACTTC
CASRPTGEQETQYF
>.|TRBJ2-1|.|TRBV13
TGTGCCAGCAGCCAGACGAGGCAAAACTACAATGAGCAGTTCTTC
CASSQTRQNYNEQFF
>TRBD1|TRBJ2-7|.|TRBV4-3
TGCGCCAGCAGCCAAGGGACAGGGGGTAACTACGAGCAGTACTTC
CASSQGTGGNYEQYF
>TRBD1|TRBJ2-3|once|TRBV2
TGTGCCAGCAGGGTACAGGGGTCTAGCACAGATACGCAGTATTTT
CASRVQGSSTDTQYF
>TRBD1|TRBJ2-3|.|TRBV20-1
TGCAGTGCGACGGGGACAGGTACTAGCACAGATACGCAGTATTTT
CSATGTGTSTDTQYF
>.|TRBJ2-5|.|TRBV6-1
TGTGCCAGCGTCCGATTAGGCAGAAGCCAAGAGACCCAGCACTTC
CASVRLGRSQETQHF
>TRBD2|TRBJ2-5|.|TRBV5-1
TGCGCCAGCAGCTTGGCCAGGGGGACTAGCGGGCCTGGGGAAGAGACCCAGTACTTC
CASSLARGTSGPGEETQYF
>TRBD2|TRBJ2-1|few|TRBV4-2
TGTGCCAGCAGCCAAGTAGCGGGGGAGCACAATGAGCAGTTCTTC
CASSQVAGEHNEQFF
>TRBD2|TRBJ2-1|.|TRBV12-3/TRBV12-4
TGTGCCAGCAGGACTGAGGGGACTAGCGGGGGGGCCAATGAGCAGTTCTTC
CASRTEGTSGGANEQFF
>TRBD1|TRBJ2-5|.|TRBV28
TGTGCCAGCAAGACAGGGCTTGAGGTGGAGACCCAGTACTTC
CASKTGLEVETQYF
>TRBD2|TRBJ2-5|.|TRBV9
TGTGCCAGCAGCGCCGGGGGGGCCATCGAGACCCAGTACTTC
CASSAGGAIETQYF
>TRBD2|TRBJ2-7|few|TRBV20-1
TGCAGTGCTTCCCTTTTGCGGGGGGATGCGCAGAATCCGTACTTC
CSASLLRGDAQNPYF
>TRBD1|TRBJ2-4|few|TRBV6-5
TGTGCCAGCAGTCCTGACAGGGGAACAGAGCAGTACTTC
CASSPDRGTEQYF
>.|TRBJ2-7|.|TRBV6-2/TRBV6-3
TGTGCCAGCAAGGAAAACCCTACCTACGAGCAGTACTTC
CASKENPTYEQYF
>TRBD2|TRBJ2-3|.|TRBV27
TGTGCCAGCAGTTTACTGGGGGGGATGGGTACGCAGTATTTT
CASSLLGGMGTQYF
>TRBD2|TRBJ2-1|.|TRBV6-2/TRBV6-3
TGTGCCAGCAGTTGGTCTAGCGGGGACTCCTACAATGAGCAGTTCTTC
CASSWSSGDSYNEQFF
>.|TRBJ2-5|.|TRBV28
TGTGCCAGCAGCCTAGAGGGATCCTTCCAAGAGACCCAGTACTTC
CASSLEGSFQETQYF
>TRBD2|TRBJ2-3|.|TRBV5-1
TGCGCCAGCAGCTTGGAGGGAGGAGCGGGGGCCATCACAGATACGCAGTATTTT
CASSLEGGAGAITDTQYF
>.|TRBJ2-3|.|TRBV29-1
TGCAGCTTGTCCGTGAGCACAGATACGCAGTATTTT
CSLSVSTDTQYF
>.|TRBJ2-1|few|TRBV21-1
TGTGCCAGCAGGACCGCGGGGAACAAGTTCTTC
CASRTAGNKFF
>.|TRBJ2-3|many|TRBV7-2
TGTGCCAGCAGCTTAACGGGGGTAGATACGCAGTATTTT
CASSLTGVDTQYF
>TRBD1|TRBJ2-1|.|TRBV5-1
TGCGCCAGCACCTTCGGGGACAGGCAGTTCTTC
CASTFGDRQFF
>TRBD2|TRBJ2-3|.|TRBV6-5
TGTGCCAGCAGTTACTCGGGACTAGCGGGGTCAGGAACGCAGTATTTT
CASSYSGLAGSGTQYF
>TRBD1|TRBJ1-1|.|TRBV7-9
TGTGCCAGCAGCCCGAAGGACAGGGGGTGGACTGAAGCTTTCTTT
CASSPKDRGWTEAFF
>TRBD1|TRBJ2-1|.|TRBV10-3
TGTGCCATCAGTGAGTCGAAGGACAGGGGGAATGAGCAGTTCTTC
CAISESKDRGNEQFF
>.|TRBJ2-1|many|TRBV28
TGTGCCAGCAGTTTGGGTTCCGGGCTAGCGATAAGCTCCTACAATGAGCAGTTCTTC
CASSLGSGLAISSYNEQFF
>.|TRBJ2-3|few|TRBV2
TGTGCCAGCAGTGAGGGGGGACGCGCGCGTAGCACAGATACGCAGTATTTT
CASSEGGRARSTDTQYF
>.|TRBJ1-6|once|TRBV20-1
TGCAGTGCTGTAGGGGGGGGCGGCGCCTATAATTCACCCCTCCACTTT
CSAVGGGGAYNSPLHF
>.|TRBJ2-3|many|TRBV7-2
TGTGCCAGCAGCTTAGTAGATACGCAGTATTTT
CASSLVDTQYF
>.|TRBJ2-7|many|TRBV7-2
TGTGCCAGCAGCTTAGGGACAGCCAACGAGCAGTACTTC
CASSLGTANEQYF
>.|TRBJ2-7|.|TRBV29-1
TGCAGCGTTGATACAGGGACCGAGCAGTACTTC
CSVDTGTEQYF
>TRBD1|TRBJ2-7|.|TRBV7-9
TGTGCCAGCAGCTACCCCGACAGGGCGAGTTCCTACGAGCAGTACTTC
CASSYPDRASSYEQYF
>.|TRBJ1-6|.|TRBV27
TGTGCCAGTCTAAATTTACCCCTCCACTTT
CASLNLPLHF
>.|TRBJ2-3|.|TRBV27
TGTGCCAGCAGAACACCCGGTAGCACAGATACGCAGTATTTT
CASRTPGSTDTQYF
>TRBD2|TRBJ2-4|once|TRBV28
TGTGCCAGCAGTTTACAGCGGGGGGTTCCAGCCAAAAACATTCAGTACTTC
CASSLQRGVPAKNIQYF
>TRBD2|TRBJ2-3|.|TRBV5-6
TGTGCCAGCAGCTTACCTTCGGGGGACTACACAGATACGCAGTATTTT
CASSLPSGDYTDTQYF
>TRBD1|TRBJ2-4|.|TRBV7-8
TGTGCCAGCAGCTTAGTTCTCCGGACAGGGTCTTCTGGGCAGTACTTC
CASSLVLRTGSSGQYF
>TRBD2|TRBJ2-1|.|TRBV20-1
TGCAGTGCTAGTGCGGGGGGCTCTGAGCAGTTCTTC
CSASAGGSEQFF
>TRBD2|TRBJ2-1|.|TRBV20-1
TGCAGTGCCACTTACCGGACTAGCGGGGGCCCACGGACCTACAATGAGCAGTTCTTC
CSATYRTSGGPRTYNEQFF
>.|TRBJ2-1|.|TRBV7-2
TGTGCCAGCAGCCCAAGGAGGGGCGATGAGCAGTTCTTC
CASSPRRGDEQFF
>.|TRBJ1-5|few|TRBV7-2
TGTGCCAGCAGCTTTATTAGGGGGGCCAATCAGCCCCAGCATTTT
CASSFIRGANQPQHF
>.|TRBJ2-5|.|TRBV5-1
TGCGCTTGTAGGGAGGTCCAAGAGACCCAGTACTTC
CACREVQETQYF
>.|TRBJ2-5|.|TRBV15
TGTGCCACCAGCAGAGTCGCGGAGGGAGAGACCCAGTACTTC
CATSRVAEGETQYF
>TRBD1|TRBJ2-3|.|TRBV10-2
TGCGCCAGCAGCTGGACAGGGACAGCAGATACGCAGTATTTT
CASSWTGTADTQYF
>TRBD2|TRBJ2-3|.|TRBV5-1
TGCGCCAGCAGCTTGGAACTAGCGGGGGGCCCCAGCACAGATACGCAGTATTTT
CASSLELAGGPSTDTQYF
>TRBD2|TRBJ2-5|.|TRBV2
TGTGCCAGCAGTTCCGGGACTAGCCGACAAGAGACCCAGTACTTC
CASSSGTSRQETQYF
>.|TRBJ1-1|.|TRBV28
TGTGCCAGCAGTTTTAGGAGGGAGGGCACTGAAGCTTTCTTT
CASSFRREGTEAFF
>TRBD1|TRBJ2-5|few|TRBV11-1
TGTGCCAGCAGGTTACGGACAGGGTCAGAGACCCAGTACTTC
CASRLRTGSETQYF
>.|TRBJ2-3|.|TRBV3-1
TGTGCCAGCAGCCAAGTGAGACCAGATACGCAGTATTTT
CASSQVRPDTQYF
>.|TRBJ2-7|.|TRBV6-1
TGTGTCAGCAGTGAAGCCACTTCTAAGCAGTACTTC
CVSSEATSKQYF
>.|TRBJ2-3|.|TRBV7-6
TGTGCCAGCAGCTTAGCAAGGCAGGACGTATTTAGCACAGATACGCAGTATTTT
CASSLARQDVFSTDTQYF
>TRBD1|TRBJ2-7|few|TRBV27
TGTGCCACCCGGACAGGGGACGAGCAGTACTTC
CATRTGDEQYF
>TRBD2|TRBJ2-3|few|TRBV4-3
TGCGCCAGCAGCCAAGGGGCTAGCGGCTCGCGAGATACGCAGTATTTT
CASSQGASGSRDTQYF
>.|TRBJ2-7|few|TRBV20-1
TGCAGTGTCACCGGCTACGAGCAGTACTTC
CSVTGYEQYF
>TRBD1|TRBJ2-1|.|TRBV12-3/TRBV12-4
TGTGCCAGCAGTAAAAGACAGGGTAGTAATGAGCAGTTCTTC
CASSKRQGSNEQFF
>.|TRBJ1-2|few|TRBV10-3
TGTGCCATCAGTGTAGAAGGAGGGGGAGGTGACTATGGCTACACCTTC
CAISVEGGGGDYGYTF
>.|TRBJ1-5|.|TRBV20-1
TGCAGTGCTCCGCTGGGCAGGGCCAATCAGCCCCAGCATTTT
CSAPLGRANQPQHF
>TRBD1|TRBJ1-2|.|TRBV12-3/TRBV12-4
TGTGCCAGTTCCCGACAGGGGGCCGCAGACTACGGCTACACCTTC
CASSRQGAADYGYTF
>.|TRBJ2-7|.|TRBV11-2
TGTGCCAGCAGCCACAGAACACGGGAGCAGTACTTC
CASSHRTREQYF
>.|TRBJ1-1|.|TRBV7-2
TGTGCCAGCAGCTTAGGGATCGGGACAATCACTGAAGCTTTCTTT
CASSLGIGTITEAFF